Listed below are T cell receptor beta chains from one sample, sequenced in a study of Ad26.COV2.S vaccination and SARS-CoV-2 variants. Clones were sequenced by immunoSEQ multiplex PCR, and TCRdb holds only the in-frame ones, with some missing. The data contain about 680,000 clones, 89% of them seen just once; the ten biggest clones take up approximately 1.5%. The material sequenced was peripheral blood, taken in a trial of Ad26.COV2.S vaccine versus placebo. Every receptor here comes from a person between 18 and 65 years old who received the Ad26.COV2.S COVID-19 vaccine or a placebo. The CDR3 runs from the conserved cysteine through the conserved F or W. Each record gives: J gene, clone size, V gene, D gene, CDR3 protein, CDR3 DNA. A D gene is named only where the DNA matches it firmly. Not all rows give a size; the values are once, few, many and, for expanded clones, a class.

>TRBJ1-4|NA|TRBV5-4|NA
CASSSRRASANEKLFF
TGTGCCAGCAGCTCGAGGCGGGCGTCTGCTAATGAAAAACTGTTTTTT
>TRBJ1-6|once|TRBV10-3|NA
CASGRESYNSPLHF
TGTGCCAGCGGTAGGGAGAGCTATAATTCACCCCTCCACTTT
>TRBJ1-4|once|TRBV19|NA
CASTNSEATNEKLFF
TGTGCCAGTACTAATTCAGAAGCAACTAATGAAAAACTGTTTTTT
>TRBJ1-4|few|TRBV13|NA
CASSLGQAHNEKLFF
TGTGCCAGCAGCTTGGGCCAGGCCCACAATGAAAAACTGTTTTTT
>TRBJ2-7|few|TRBV19|NA
CASSIVGKAYEQYF
TGTGCCAGTAGTATAGTCGGGAAGGCCTACGAGCAGTACTTC
>TRBJ2-7|NA|TRBV11-2|NA
CASSQGGDSSYEQYF
TGTGCCAGCAGCCAGGGGGGGGACAGCTCCTACGAGCAGTACTTC
>TRBJ2-1|NA|TRBV7-8|NA
CASSWGDYNEQFF
TGTGCCAGCAGCTGGGGTGACTACAATGAGCAGTTCTTC
>TRBJ2-3|once|TRBV7-9|TRBD1
CASSLVDRGDSTDTQYF
TGTGCCAGCAGCTTAGTAGACAGGGGAGATAGCACAGATACGCAGTATTTT
>TRBJ2-7|NA|TRBV19|TRBD2
CASSSRGGRLAGVYEQYF
TGTGCCAGTAGCTCCCGAGGGGGAAGACTAGCGGGAGTGTACGAGCAGTACTTC
>TRBJ1-2|NA|TRBV19|TRBD1
CASRRQGIYGYTF
TGTGCCAGTAGAAGACAGGGGATTTATGGCTACACCTTC
>TRBJ2-4|NA|TRBV19|TRBD1
CASSMGQGAGNIQYF
TGTGCCAGTAGTATGGGACAGGGGGCGGGAAACATTCAGTACTTC
>TRBJ1-1|NA|TRBV5-4|TRBD1
CASSLRGTGEGAEAFF
TGTGCCAGCAGCTTGCGCGGGACAGGGGAGGGGGCTGAAGCTTTCTTT
>TRBJ2-1|NA|TRBV5-1|TRBD2
CASSSLAGKDNEQFF
TGCGCCAGCAGCTCTCTAGCGGGCAAGGACAATGAGCAGTTCTTC
>TRBJ1-4|NA|TRBV19|NA
CASSIVNEKLFF
TGTGCCAGTAGTATTGTGAATGAAAAACTGTTTTTT
>TRBJ1-3|NA|TRBV5-1|NA
CASSLDGGRGNTIYF
TGCGCCAGCAGCTTAGACGGTGGTAGAGGGAACACCATATATTTT
>TRBJ1-6|NA|TRBV6-9|NA
CASSRLSHF
TGTGCCAGCAGCAGGTTGAGCCACTTT
>TRBJ2-7|NA|TRBV2|NA
CASSQVGYEQYF
TGTGCCAGCAGCCAAGTAGGATACGAGCAGTACTTC
>TRBJ2-7|NA|TRBV5-6|TRBD1
CASSLGTGGTYEQYF
TGTGCCAGCAGCCTGGGGACAGGGGGAACCTACGAGCAGTACTTC